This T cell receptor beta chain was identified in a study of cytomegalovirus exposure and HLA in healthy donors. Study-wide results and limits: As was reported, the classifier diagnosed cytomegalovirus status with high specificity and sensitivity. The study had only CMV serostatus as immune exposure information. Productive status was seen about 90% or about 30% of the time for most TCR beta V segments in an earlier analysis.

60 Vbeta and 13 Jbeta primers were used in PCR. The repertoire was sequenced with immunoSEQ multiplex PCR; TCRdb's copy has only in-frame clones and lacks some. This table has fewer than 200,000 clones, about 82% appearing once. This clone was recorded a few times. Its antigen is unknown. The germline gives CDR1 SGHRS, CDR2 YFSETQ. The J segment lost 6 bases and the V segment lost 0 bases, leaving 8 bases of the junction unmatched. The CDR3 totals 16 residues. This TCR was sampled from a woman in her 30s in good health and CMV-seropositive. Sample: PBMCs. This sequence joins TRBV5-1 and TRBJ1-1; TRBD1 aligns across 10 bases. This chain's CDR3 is CASSLDPGQGTSEAFF. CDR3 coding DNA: TGCGCCAGCAGCTTGGACCCGGGACAGGGGACGTCTGAAGCTTTCTTT.